This T cell receptor (beta chain) was found in a study of response to subunit inactivated influenza vaccine. Whole-study results and caveats: Authors suggested seasonal influenza vaccinations each recruit few new T cells.

TCRdb reprocessed the RT-PCR reads via MiXCR and lists one record per CDR3 protein. The sample shows about 520,000 distinct CDR3 sequences, roughly 7.9% of them seen only once. V was clipped by 2 bases and J by 3 bases; unmatched bases: 2. Germline CDR1 reads SGHDN; CDR2 reads FVKESK. The CDR3 runs to 16 residues. This clonotype was observed a few times. Its antigen is not known. This clonotype originated in a man in his fifties or sixties who received an inactivated influenza vaccine. This specimen was PBMCs from blood, taken around 25 months after vaccination. V gene TRBV14 combines with J gene TRBJ2-1; 12 nucleotides agree with TRBD2. This chain's CDR3 is CASSQLLAGGYNEQFF. The CDR3 DNA reads TGTGCCAGCAGCCAATTACTAGCGGGAGGCTACAATGAGCAGTTCTTC.